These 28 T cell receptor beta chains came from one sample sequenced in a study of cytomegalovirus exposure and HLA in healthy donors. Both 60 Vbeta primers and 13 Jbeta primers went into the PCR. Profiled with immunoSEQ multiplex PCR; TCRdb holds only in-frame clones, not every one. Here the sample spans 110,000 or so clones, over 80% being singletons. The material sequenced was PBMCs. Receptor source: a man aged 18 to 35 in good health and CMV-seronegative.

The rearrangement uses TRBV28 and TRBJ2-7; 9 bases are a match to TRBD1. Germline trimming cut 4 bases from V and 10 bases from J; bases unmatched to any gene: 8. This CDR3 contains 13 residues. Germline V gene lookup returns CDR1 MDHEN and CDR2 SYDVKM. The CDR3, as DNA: TGTGCCAGCAGTTCGGGACAGGGCTTGAAACAGTACTTC. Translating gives CASSSGQGLKQYF.

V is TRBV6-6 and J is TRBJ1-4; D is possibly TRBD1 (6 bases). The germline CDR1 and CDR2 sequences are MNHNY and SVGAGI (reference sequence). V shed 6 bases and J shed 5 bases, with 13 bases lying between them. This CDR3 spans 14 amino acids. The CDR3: CASRSGTINEKLFF. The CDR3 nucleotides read TGTGCCAGCAGATCCGGGACAATCAATGAAAAACTGTTTTTT.

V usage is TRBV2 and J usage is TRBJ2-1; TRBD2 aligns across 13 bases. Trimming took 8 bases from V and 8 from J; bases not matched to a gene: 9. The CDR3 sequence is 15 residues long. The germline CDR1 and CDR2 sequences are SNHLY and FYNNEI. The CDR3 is CASRSTSGRADEQFF. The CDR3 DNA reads TGTGCCAGCCGGTCAACTAGCGGGAGGGCCGATGAGCAGTTCTTC.

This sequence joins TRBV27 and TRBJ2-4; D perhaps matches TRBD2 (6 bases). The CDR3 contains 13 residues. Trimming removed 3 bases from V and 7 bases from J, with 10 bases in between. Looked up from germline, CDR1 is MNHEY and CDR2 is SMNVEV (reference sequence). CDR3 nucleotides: TGTGCCAGCAGTTTTTTTCGGGGGAACATTCAGTACTTC. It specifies CASSFFRGNIQYF.

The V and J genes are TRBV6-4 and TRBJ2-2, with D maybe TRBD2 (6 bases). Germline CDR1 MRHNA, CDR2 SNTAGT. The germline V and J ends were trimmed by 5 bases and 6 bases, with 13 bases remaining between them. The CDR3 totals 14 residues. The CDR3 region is CASSNDPGAGELFF. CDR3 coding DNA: TGTGCCAGCAGTAACGATCCGGGAGCCGGGGAGCTGTTTTTT.

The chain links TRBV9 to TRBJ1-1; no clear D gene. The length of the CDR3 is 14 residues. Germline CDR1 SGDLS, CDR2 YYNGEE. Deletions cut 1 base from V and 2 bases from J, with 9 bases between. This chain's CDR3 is CASSVRALNTEAFF. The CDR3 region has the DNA TGTGCCAGCAGCGTAAGAGCCCTAAACACTGAAGCTTTCTTT.

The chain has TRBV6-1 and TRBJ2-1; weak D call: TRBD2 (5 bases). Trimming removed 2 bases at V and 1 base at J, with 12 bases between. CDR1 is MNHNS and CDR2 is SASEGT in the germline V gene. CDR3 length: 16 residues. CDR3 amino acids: CASSELGGPSYNEQFF. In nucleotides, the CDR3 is TGTGCCAGCAGTGAATTAGGCGGGCCTTCCTACAATGAGCAGTTCTTC.

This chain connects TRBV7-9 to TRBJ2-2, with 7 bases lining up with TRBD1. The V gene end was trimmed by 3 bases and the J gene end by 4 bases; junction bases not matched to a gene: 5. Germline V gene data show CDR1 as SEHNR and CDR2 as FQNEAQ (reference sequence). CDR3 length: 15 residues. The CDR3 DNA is TGTGCCAGCAGCTTTACCCGGACAGGCACCGGGGAGCTGTTTTTT. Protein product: CASSFTRTGTGELFF.

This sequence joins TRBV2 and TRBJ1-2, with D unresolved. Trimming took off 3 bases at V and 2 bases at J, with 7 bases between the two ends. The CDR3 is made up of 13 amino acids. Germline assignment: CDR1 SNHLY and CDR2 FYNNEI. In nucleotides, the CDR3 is TGTGCCAGCAGTGACCCGGGAAACTATGGCTACACCTTC. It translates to CASSDPGNYGYTF.

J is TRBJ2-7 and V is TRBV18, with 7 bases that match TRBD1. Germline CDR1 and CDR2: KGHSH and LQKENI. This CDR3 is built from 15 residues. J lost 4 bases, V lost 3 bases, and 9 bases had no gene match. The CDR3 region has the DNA TGTGCCAGCTCACCGTACCCGACAGGGTCTTACGAGCAGTACTTC. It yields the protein CASSPYPTGSYEQYF.

The CDR3 DNA reads TGTGCCAGCAGCGTAGTGGAGACAGGGAAACTGTTTTTT. It is translated as CASSVVETGKLFF. The chain couples TRBV9 to TRBJ1-4; 7 nucleotides match TRBD1. The CDR3 covers 13 residues. V shed 0 bases and J 11 bases; nucleotides not matched to a gene: 4. The germline gives CDR1 SGDLS, CDR2 YYNGEE.

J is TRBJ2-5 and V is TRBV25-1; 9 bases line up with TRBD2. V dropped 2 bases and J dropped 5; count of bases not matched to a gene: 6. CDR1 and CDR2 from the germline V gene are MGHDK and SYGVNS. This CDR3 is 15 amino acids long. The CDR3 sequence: CASSEVAGVGETQYF. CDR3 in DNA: TGTGCCAGCAGTGAAGTAGCGGGAGTAGGGGAGACCCAGTACTTC. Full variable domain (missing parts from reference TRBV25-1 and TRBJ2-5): EADIYQTPRYLVIGTGKKITLECSQTMGHDKMYWYQQDPGMELHLIHYSYGVNSTEKGDLSSESTVSRIRTEHFPLTLESARPSHTSQYLCASSEVAGVGETQYFGPGTRLLVL.

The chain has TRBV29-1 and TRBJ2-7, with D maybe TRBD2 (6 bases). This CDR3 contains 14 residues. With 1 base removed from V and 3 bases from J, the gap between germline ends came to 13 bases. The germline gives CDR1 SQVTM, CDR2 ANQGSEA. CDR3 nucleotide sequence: TGCAGCGTTGAAGCGGGGACTGGTCGCTACGAGCAGTACTTC. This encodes CSVEAGTGRYEQYF.

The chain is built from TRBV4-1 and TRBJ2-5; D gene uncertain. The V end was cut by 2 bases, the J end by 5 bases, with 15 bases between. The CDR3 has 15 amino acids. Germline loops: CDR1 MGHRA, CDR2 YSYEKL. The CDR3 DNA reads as TGCGCCAGCAGCCAATTCGATGAGTTCGGGGAGACCCAGTACTTC. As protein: CASSQFDEFGETQYF.

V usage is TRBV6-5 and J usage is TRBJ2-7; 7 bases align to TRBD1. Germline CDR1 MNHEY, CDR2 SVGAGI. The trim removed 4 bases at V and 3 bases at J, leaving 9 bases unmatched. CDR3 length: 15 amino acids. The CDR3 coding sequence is TGTGCCAGCAGTTCCCTCGGGACAGTTGACTACGAGCAGTACTTC. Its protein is CASSSLGTVDYEQYF.

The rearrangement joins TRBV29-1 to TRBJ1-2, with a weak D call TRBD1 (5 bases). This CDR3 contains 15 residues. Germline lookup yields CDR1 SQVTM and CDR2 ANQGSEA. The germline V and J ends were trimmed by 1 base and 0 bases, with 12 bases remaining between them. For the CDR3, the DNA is TGCAGCGTTGAAGGGCGCGGGGGGACTAACTATGGCTACACCTTC. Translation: CSVEGRGGTNYGYTF.

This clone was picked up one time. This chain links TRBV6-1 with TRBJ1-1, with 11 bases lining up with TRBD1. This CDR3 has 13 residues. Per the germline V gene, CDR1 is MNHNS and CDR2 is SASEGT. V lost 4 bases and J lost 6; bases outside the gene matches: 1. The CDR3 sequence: CASSGGQGAEAFF. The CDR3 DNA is TGTGCCAGCAGTGGGGGACAGGGGGCTGAAGCTTTCTTT.

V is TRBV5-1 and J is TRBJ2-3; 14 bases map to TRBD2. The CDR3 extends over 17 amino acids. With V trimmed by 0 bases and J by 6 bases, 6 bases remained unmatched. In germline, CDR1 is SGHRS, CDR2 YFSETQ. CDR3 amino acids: CASSLGGTSGRRDTQYF. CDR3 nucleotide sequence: TGCGCCAGCAGCTTGGGTGGGACTAGCGGGAGAAGGGATACGCAGTATTTT.

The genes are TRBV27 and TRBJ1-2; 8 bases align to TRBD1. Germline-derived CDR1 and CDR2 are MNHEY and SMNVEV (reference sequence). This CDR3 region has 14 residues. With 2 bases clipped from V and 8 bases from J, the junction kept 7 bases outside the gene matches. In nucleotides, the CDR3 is TGTGCCAGCAGTTTAGAGGACAGGGTCTGCGGCTACACCTTC. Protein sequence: CASSLEDRVCGYTF.

CDR3 bases: TGTGCCAGCAGCCGGGACAGGGTAGGGCAGCCCCAGCATTTT. It specifies CASSRDRVGQPQHF. The gene calls are TRBV5-4 and TRBJ1-5; 9 bases fit TRBD1. J lost 7 bases, V lost 4 bases, and 6 bases had no gene match. This CDR3 has 14 residues. Germline lookup yields CDR1 SGHNT and CDR2 YYREEE (reference sequence).

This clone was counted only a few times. The CDR3 protein is CASSTTGGLTPYGYTF. CDR3 coding DNA: TGTGCCAGTAGTACAACAGGGGGATTAACGCCCTATGGCTACACCTTC. The chain uses TRBV19 and TRBJ1-2; 8 bases fit TRBD1. The CDR3 has 16 residues. Germline CDR1 is LNHDA and CDR2 is SQIVND (reference sequence). The V gene end was trimmed by 4 bases and the J gene end by 4 bases; junction bases not matched to a gene: 11. Full variable domain (outside the CDR3, taken from reference TRBV19 and TRBJ1-2): DGGITQSPKYLFRKEGQNVTLSCEQNLNHDAMYWYRQDPGQGLRLIYYSQIVNDFQKGDIAEGYSVSREKKESFPLTVTSAQKNPTAFYLCASSTTGGLTPYGYTFGSGTRLTVV.

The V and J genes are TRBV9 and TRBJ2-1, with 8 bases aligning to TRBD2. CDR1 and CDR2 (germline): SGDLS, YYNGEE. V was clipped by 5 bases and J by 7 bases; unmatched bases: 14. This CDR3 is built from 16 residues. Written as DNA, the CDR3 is TGTGCCAGCAGTCGCCCGGGGGGGCCCTTGGGGAATGAGCAGTTCTTC. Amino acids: CASSRPGGPLGNEQFF. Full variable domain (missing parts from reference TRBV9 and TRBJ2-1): DSGVTQTPKHLITATGQRVTLRCSPRSGDLSVYWYQQSLDQGLQFLIQYYNGEERAKGNILERFSAQQFPDLHSELNLSSLELGDSALYFCASSRPGGPLGNEQFFGPGTRLTVL.

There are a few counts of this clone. The CDR3 DNA reads TGTGCCAGCAGCTTTGGGCCGAACACCGGGGAGCTGTTTTTT. This codes for CASSFGPNTGELFF. V and J are TRBV5-4 and TRBJ2-2; no reliable D call. There are 14 residues in the CDR3. Deletions cut 2 bases from V and 0 bases from J, with 5 bases between. Germline V gene data show CDR1 as SGHNT and CDR2 as YYREEE (reference sequence).

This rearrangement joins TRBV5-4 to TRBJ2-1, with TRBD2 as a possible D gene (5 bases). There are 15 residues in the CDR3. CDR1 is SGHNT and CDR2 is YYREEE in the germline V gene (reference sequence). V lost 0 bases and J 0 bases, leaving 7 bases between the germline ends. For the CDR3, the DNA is TGTGCCAGCAGCTTGGGAGGGAACTCCTACAATGAGCAGTTCTTC. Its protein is CASSLGGNSYNEQFF.

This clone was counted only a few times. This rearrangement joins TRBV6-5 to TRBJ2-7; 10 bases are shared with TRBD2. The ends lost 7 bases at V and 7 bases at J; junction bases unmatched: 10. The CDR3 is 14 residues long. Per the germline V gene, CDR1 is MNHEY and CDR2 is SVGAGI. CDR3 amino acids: CASTIAGGRGEQYF. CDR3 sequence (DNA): TGTGCCAGCACTATAGCGGGAGGCCGCGGGGAGCAGTACTTC.

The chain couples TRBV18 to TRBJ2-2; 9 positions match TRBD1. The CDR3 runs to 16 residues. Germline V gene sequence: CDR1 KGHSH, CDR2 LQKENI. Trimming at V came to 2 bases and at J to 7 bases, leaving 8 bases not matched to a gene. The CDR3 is CASSPAGQGLSGELFF. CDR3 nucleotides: TGTGCCAGCTCACCAGCAGGACAGGGGTTGAGCGGGGAGCTGTTTTTT.

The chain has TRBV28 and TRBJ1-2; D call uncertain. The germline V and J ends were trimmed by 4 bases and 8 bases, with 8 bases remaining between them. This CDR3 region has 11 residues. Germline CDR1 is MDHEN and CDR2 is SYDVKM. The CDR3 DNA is TGTGCCAGCAGTTGGATGAGGGGCTACACCTTC. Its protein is CASSWMRGYTF.

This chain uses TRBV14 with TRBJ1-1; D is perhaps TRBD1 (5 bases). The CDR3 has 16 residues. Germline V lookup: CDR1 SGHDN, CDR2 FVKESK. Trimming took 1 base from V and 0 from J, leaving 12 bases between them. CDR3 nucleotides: TGTGCCAGCAGCCAAGCCGTCGACAGATTGAACACTGAAGCTTTCTTT. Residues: CASSQAVDRLNTEAFF.